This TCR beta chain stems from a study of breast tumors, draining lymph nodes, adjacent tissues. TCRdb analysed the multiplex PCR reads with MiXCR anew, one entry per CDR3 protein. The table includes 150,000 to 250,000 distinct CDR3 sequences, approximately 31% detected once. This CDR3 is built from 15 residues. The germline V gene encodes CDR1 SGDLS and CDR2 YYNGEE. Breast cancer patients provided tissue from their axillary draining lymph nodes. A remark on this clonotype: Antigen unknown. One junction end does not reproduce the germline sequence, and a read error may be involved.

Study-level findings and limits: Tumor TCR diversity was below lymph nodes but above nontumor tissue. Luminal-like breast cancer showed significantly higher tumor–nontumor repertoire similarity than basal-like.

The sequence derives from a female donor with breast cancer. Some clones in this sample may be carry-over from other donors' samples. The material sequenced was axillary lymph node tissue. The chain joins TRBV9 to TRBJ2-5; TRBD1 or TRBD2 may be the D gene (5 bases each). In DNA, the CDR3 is TGTGCCAGCAGCGTTGGGGGTAGTGCGAATGAGACTCAGTACTTC. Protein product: CASSVGGSANETQYF. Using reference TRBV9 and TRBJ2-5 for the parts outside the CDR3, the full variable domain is DSGVTQTPKHLITATGQRVTLRCSPRSGDLSVYWYQQSLDQGLQFLIQYYNGEERAKGNILERFSAQQFPDLHSELNLSSLELGDSALYFCASSVGGSANETQYFGPGTRLLVL.